This entry features one T cell receptor (beta chain) sequence. This entry is derived from a study of T cell responses to AZD1222 COVID-19 vaccine. Sequencing was performed with immunoSEQ multiplex PCR; in TCRdb, only in-frame clones are kept and a portion is missing. This sample carries approximately 75,000 clones, 90% of them seen once, and the ten largest clones take about 1.3%. V gave up 1 base and J gave up 8 bases, with 12 bases separating them. The V gene's germline CDR1 is SGHTA and CDR2 FQGNSA. This CDR3 region has 13 residues. The analysis combined second doses at about 4 or about 12 weeks. This chain joins TRBV7-2 and TRBJ2-7; TRBD1 might be the D (5 bases). Sequencing was performed on peripheral blood, taken 28 days after the second AZD1222 dose. This clonotype was obtained from an adult who received the AZD1222 COVID-19 vaccine. CDR3 loop: CASSLELWGKQYF. CDR3 DNA sequence: TGTGCCAGCAGCTTAGAATTATGGGGCAAGCAGTACTTC.